What follows describes a single T cell receptor (beta chain). One end of the junction does not line up with germline, which may come from a read error. The source of the sample is a study of breast tumors, draining lymph nodes, adjacent tissues. This CDR3 is built from 17 residues. CDR1 and CDR2 (germline): SGHRS, YFSETQ. TCRdb re-called the multiplex PCR reads through MiXCR, storing one row per CDR3 protein. The sample records approximately 60,000 distinct CDR3 sequences, less than 75% being singletons. This sequence joins TRBV5-1 and TRBJ1-6, with no clear D. The sequence derives from a female donor with breast cancer. Some clones in this sample may be carry-over from other donors' samples. Sequencing input: breast tumor tissue. The CDR3 is CAGRQDSASSYNSPLHF. The CDR3 nucleotides read TGTGCCGGCAGACAAGACTCCGCGAGCTCCTATAATTCACCCCTCCACTTT.